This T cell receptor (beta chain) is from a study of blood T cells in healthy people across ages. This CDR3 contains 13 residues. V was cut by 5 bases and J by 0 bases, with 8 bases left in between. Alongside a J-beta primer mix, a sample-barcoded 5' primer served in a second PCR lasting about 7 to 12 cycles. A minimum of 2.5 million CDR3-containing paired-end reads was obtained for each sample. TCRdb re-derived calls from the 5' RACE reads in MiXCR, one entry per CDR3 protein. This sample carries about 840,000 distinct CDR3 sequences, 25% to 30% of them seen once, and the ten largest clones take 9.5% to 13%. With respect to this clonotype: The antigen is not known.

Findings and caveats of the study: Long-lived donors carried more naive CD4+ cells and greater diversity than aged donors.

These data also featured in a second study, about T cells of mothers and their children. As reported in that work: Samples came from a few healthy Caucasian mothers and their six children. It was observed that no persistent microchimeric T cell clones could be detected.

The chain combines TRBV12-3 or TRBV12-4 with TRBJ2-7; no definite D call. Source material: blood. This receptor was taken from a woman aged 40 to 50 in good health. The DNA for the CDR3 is TGTGCCAGCAGTGTAGGACCCTCCTACGAGCAGTACTTC. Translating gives CASSVGPSYEQYF.